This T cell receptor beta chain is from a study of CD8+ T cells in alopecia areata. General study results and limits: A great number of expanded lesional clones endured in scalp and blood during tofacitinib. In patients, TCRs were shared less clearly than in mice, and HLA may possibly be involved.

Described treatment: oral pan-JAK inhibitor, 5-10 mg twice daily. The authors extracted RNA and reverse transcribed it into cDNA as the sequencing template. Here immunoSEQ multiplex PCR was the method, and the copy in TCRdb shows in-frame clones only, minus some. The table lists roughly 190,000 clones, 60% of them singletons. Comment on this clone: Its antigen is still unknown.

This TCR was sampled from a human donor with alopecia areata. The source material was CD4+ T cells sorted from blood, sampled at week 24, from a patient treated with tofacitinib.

In DNA form, the CDR3 reads TGTGCCACCAGCAGAGACAGGACGGCTACTAACTATGGCTACACCTTC. Protein sequence: CATSRDRTATNYGYTF. This chain connects TRBV15 to TRBJ1-2; D remains unclear. The CDR3 extends over 16 amino acids. The V gene lost 0 bases and the J gene lost 0 bases, with 11 bases spanning the gap. Per germline, CDR1 LNHNV and CDR2 YYDKDF (reference sequence).